The 5 T cell receptor beta chains below all came from one sample that was sequenced in a study of T-cell memory formation after mild COVID-19. TCRdb itself ran the 5' RACE reads through MiXCR, one entry per CDR3 protein. The table lists some 180,000 distinct CDR3 sequences, about 18% of them singletons, with about 4% in the top ten. Material for sequencing was PBMCs or a T cell subset sorted from them (not recorded which). The receptor source for this set is a man aged 18-30 years who had mild COVID-19 (a few samples of this study predate the infection). Cell type and time point are not known.

The chain uses TRBV7-4 and TRBJ2-2; 14 bases line up with TRBD2. The V segment lost 5 bases and the J segment 3 bases; nucleotides outside the gene matches: 8. Germline loops: CDR1 SGHVT, CDR2 SQSDAQ. The CDR3 consists of 18 residues. The CDR3 DNA sequence: TGTGCCAGCAGCACCGGGACTAGCGGGGGCCACTACACCGGGGAGCTGTTTTTT. Translating it yields CASSTGTSGGHYTGELFF.

This clonotype was seen at least ten times. The chain links TRBV4-1 to TRBJ2-1; TRBD2 is a possible D gene (6 bases). There are 18 residues in the CDR3. V lost 1 base, J lost 0 bases, and 16 bases lay in between. Germline V gene lookup returns CDR1 MGHRA and CDR2 YSYEKL. DNA for the CDR3: TGCGCCAGCAGCCAAGCCAATCTGGTCGGGAGCTCCTACAATGAGCAGTTCTTC. Its translation is CASSQANLVGSSYNEQFF.

In its sample, this clonotype was seen many times. The chain employs TRBV5-1 and TRBJ2-5, with D maybe TRBD2 (7 bases). The germline V gene has CDR1 SGHRS and CDR2 YFSETQ. The CDR3 is made up of 14 amino acids. With 0 bases removed from V and 3 bases from J, the gap between germline ends came to 9 bases. CDR3 amino acids: CASSLGGGEETQYF. The CDR3 DNA reads as TGCGCCAGCAGCTTGGGGGGGGGCGAAGAGACCCAGTACTTC.

This clonotype was observed at least ten times. The chain has TRBV5-1 and TRBJ1-1; possible D gene TRBD1, 5 bases. V lost 3 bases and J lost 5, with 17 bases in between. The V gene's germline CDR1 is SGHRS and CDR2 YFSETQ. CDR3 length: 15 amino acids. The DNA for the CDR3 is TGCGCCAGCAGCTCCCTTAACCCAGGGAAAACTGAAGCTTTCTTT. Its translation is CASSSLNPGKTEAFF.

The gene calls are TRBV12-3 or TRBV12-4 and TRBJ1-1; D is uncertain. CDR3 length: 13 amino acids. V dropped 6 bases and J dropped 3 bases, with 11 bases sitting between them. For the CDR3, the DNA is TGTGCCAGCAGCCTCGAGGAGTACACTGAAGCTTTCTTT. This encodes CASSLEEYTEAFF.